The TCR beta chain described here comes from a study of cytomegalovirus exposure and HLA in healthy donors. Concerning this clone itself: Its matching antigen is unknown.

The CDR3 contains 12 residues. The V gene's germline CDR1 is SQVTM and CDR2 ANQGSEA. The V end was cut by 6 bases, the J end by 1 base, with 7 bases between. PCR amplification relied on 60 Vbeta primers (plus 13 Jbeta primers). TCRdb keeps only in-frame clones here, not all; method: immunoSEQ multiplex PCR. The sample has about 160,000 clones; about four fifths are singletons. The donors (healthy individuals) were bone marrow donors. When sampled, the donors appeared nominally healthy, though they likely had unrecorded immune exposures. General study results and limits: Some V segments, including TRBV6-2 and TRBV6-3, were excluded as indistinguishable. In a later analysis, TCR association rates varied by HLA locus: DRB1 most, HLA-C fewest.

The receptor was isolated from a woman aged 25 to 39 in good health and CMV-seropositive. Sequencing used PBMCs. The rearrangement uses TRBV29-1 and TRBJ1-3, with D uncertain. The CDR3 DNA sequence: TGCAGCGTGAGTTTTTCTGGAAACACCATATATTTT. Its protein product is CSVSFSGNTIYF.